One sample yielded the 9 T cell receptor beta chains listed below, sequenced in a study of human T cells and chemical hapten exposure. TCRdb fed the RACE reads into MiXCR, producing one record per CDR3 protein. The sample lists 62,000 or so distinct CDR3 sequences, approximately 11% occurring once. Documented time point: pre-sensitization, week 0. The treatment: therapeutic diphenylcyclopropenone sensitization with weekly scalp DPC. Specimen: whole blood, collected in connection with sensitization to the hapten diphenylcyclopropenone (DPC). These receptors were obtained from a woman in her fifties or sixties with alopecia areata. Some clones in this sample may be carry-over from other donors' samples.

The sample holds many counts of this clonotype. The V gene is TRBV10-2, the J gene TRBJ2-2; 8 bases line up with TRBD2. The germline V gene has CDR1 WSHSY and CDR2 SAAADI. The CDR3 covers 16 residues. Trimming took 4 bases from V and 3 from J; bases not matched to a gene: 7. The CDR3 loop reads CASSGVAGPHTGELFF. CDR3 DNA sequence: TGCGCCAGCAGTGGGGTAGCGGGACCGCACACCGGGGAGCTGTTTTTT.

The chain couples TRBV7-2 to TRBJ1-6, with a weak D call TRBD1 (6 bases). Trimming took off 2 bases at V and 8 bases at J, with 25 bases between the two ends. This CDR3 has 19 residues. CDR1 is SGHTA, CDR2 FQGNSA, per germline. CDR3 DNA sequence: TGTGCCAGCAGCTTATACGGAGTCCGAGAGGGGGAAAGTCATTCACCCCTCCACTTT. This encodes CASSLYGVREGESHSPLHF. Using reference TRBV7-2 and TRBJ1-6 for the parts outside the CDR3, the full variable domain is GAGVSQSPSNKVTEKGKDVELRCDPISGHTALYWYRQSLGQGLEFLIYFQGNSAPDKSGLPSDRFSAERTGGSVSTLTIQRTQQEDSAVYLCASSLYGVREGESHSPLHFGNGTRLTVT.

This rearrangement joins TRBV5-1 to TRBJ1-1, with a tentative D call TRBD1 (5 bases). V lost 4 bases, J lost 8 bases, and 15 bases lay in between. There are 13 residues in the CDR3. CDR1 is SGHRS and CDR2 is YFSETQ in the germline V gene. CDR3 in amino acids: CASSPGVASEAFF. CDR3 DNA sequence: TGCGCCAGCAGCCCGGGGGTGGCGAGCGAAGCTTTCTTT.

At least ten counts were recorded for this clonotype. The chain uses TRBV7-8 and TRBJ2-3; D might be TRBD1 (5 bases). The germline V gene encodes CDR1 SGHVS and CDR2 FQNEAQ. The CDR3 is 18 amino acids. V was pared by 5 bases and J by 4 bases, with 25 bases between. CDR3 bases: TGTGCCAGCAGCCTCCCGGGCATGGGGCAGTTGGGATCAGATACGCAGTATTTT. Translated: CASSLPGMGQLGSDTQYF.

The sample holds many counts of this clonotype. The chain has TRBV29-1 and TRBJ2-7; D perhaps matches TRBD1 (5 bases). This CDR3 region has 15 residues. Trimming shortened V by 2 bases and J by 0 bases, and 14 bases separated the two germline ends. In germline, CDR1 is SQVTM, CDR2 ANQGSEA. The CDR3 reads CSVELRTKSSYEQYF. Here the CDR3 DNA reads TGCAGCGTTGAACTACGGACAAAAAGCTCCTACGAGCAGTACTTC.

The chain employs TRBV7-3 and TRBJ2-3; possible D gene TRBD2, 6 bases. The germline V gene has CDR1 SGHTA and CDR2 FQGTGA. The CDR3 spans 13 residues. Trimming took 5 bases from V and 1 from J, leaving 7 bases between them. CDR3 protein: CASSPSGTDTQYF. The CDR3 DNA follows: TGTGCCAGCAGCCCTAGCGGCACAGATACGCAGTATTTT.

The chain carries TRBV28 and TRBJ2-2; no firm D call. Germline CDR1 is MDHEN and CDR2 is SYDVKM. V was cut by 6 bases and J by 2 bases, with 19 bases left in between. This CDR3 contains 17 residues. The CDR3, as DNA: TGTGCCAGCAGAAACCCGCCCGGATGGATCAACACCGGGGAGCTGTTTTTT. This sequence encodes CASRNPPGWINTGELFF.

This clonotype was counted a few times. The V gene is TRBV28, the J gene TRBJ2-2; 7 bases agree with TRBD2. The CDR3 runs 15 residues. V lost 4 bases, J lost 5 bases, and 7 bases stayed unmatched. CDR1 MDHEN and CDR2 SYDVKM come from the germline V gene. CDR3 loop: CASSSGGGPTGELFF. In DNA form, the CDR3 reads TGTGCCAGCAGTTCGGGGGGAGGGCCAACCGGGGAGCTGTTTTTT.

This clonotype was recorded a few times. The chain employs TRBV2 and TRBJ2-7; tentatively, D is TRBD1 (6 bases). CDR1 and CDR2 from the germline V gene are SNHLY and FYNNEI. The CDR3 length is 14 residues. V lost 4 bases, J lost 6 bases, and 16 bases lay in between. CDR3 nucleotide sequence: TGTGCCAGCAGTGTCACAGGGCTCCTGAGCGAGCAGTACTTC. Translated, it gives CASSVTGLLSEQYF.